The 10 T cell receptor beta chains given below trace back to one sample, sequenced in a study of blood T cell repertoires in COVID-19. The protocol was immunoSEQ multiplex PCR, while the TCRdb copy is restricted to in-frame clones and leaves out a portion. Here the sample spans over 150,000 clones, roughly 80% being singletons. Sequences were obtained from PBMCs or T cells enriched from blood (not recorded which). These receptors were collected from a man aged 45 to 65 who had recovered from COVID-19.

The CDR3 reads CASRGQVQETQYF. In DNA, the CDR3 is TGCGCCAGCAGGGGACAGGTGCAAGAGACCCAGTACTTC. The V gene is TRBV10-1, the J gene TRBJ2-5, with 8 bases that match TRBD1. The CDR3 spans 13 residues. The J segment lost 2 bases and the V segment lost 6 bases, leaving 2 bases of the junction unmatched. Germline V gene sequence: CDR1 WNHNN, CDR2 SYGVQD (reference sequence).

CDR3 DNA: TGCGCCAGCAGCCTTCGGGGGTATGGCACAGATACGCAGTATTTT. Its translation: CASSLRGYGTDTQYF. The J gene is TRBJ2-3, the V gene TRBV5-1, with a tentative D call TRBD2 (6 bases). This CDR3 spans 15 amino acids. In germline, CDR1 is SGHRS, CDR2 YFSETQ. The V end was cut by 4 bases, the J end by 1 base, with 13 bases between.

This clone was seen only a few times. The gene calls are TRBV29-1 and TRBJ2-7; 9 bases match TRBD2. In germline, CDR1 is SQVTM, CDR2 ANQGSEA. Trimming at V came to 1 base and at J to 2 bases, leaving 0 bases not matched to a gene. CDR3 length: 13 amino acids. CDR3 sequence reads: CSVEGGGAYEQYF. Written as DNA, the CDR3 is TGCAGCGTTGAAGGCGGGGGGGCCTACGAGCAGTACTTC.

The sample holds one count of this clone. The genes are TRBV11-1 and TRBJ2-1, with a possible D match to TRBD1 (6 bases). The germline V gene has CDR1 SGHAT and CDR2 FQDESV (reference sequence). The CDR3 length is 16 residues. V was cut by 0 bases and J by 7 bases, with 16 bases left in between. The CDR3 coding sequence is TGTGCCAGCAGCTTAGCTTGGAACAGGGCACATAATGAGCAGTTCTTC. It is translated as CASSLAWNRAHNEQFF.

The V gene is TRBV5-5, the J gene TRBJ2-7; D is undetermined. The V and J ends lost 5 bases and 5 bases respectively, with 14 bases between them. Germline-derived CDR1 and CDR2 are SGHKS and YYEKEE (reference sequence). The CDR3 is 13 residues long. CDR3 amino acids: CASRSVGIHEQYF. The CDR3 nucleotides are TGTGCCAGCAGAAGCGTGGGTATCCACGAGCAGTACTTC.

This chain links TRBV12-3 or TRBV12-4 with TRBJ2-7; 7 bases agree with TRBD1. The J segment lost 7 bases and the V segment lost 6 bases, leaving 6 bases of the junction unmatched. The CDR3 runs to 12 residues. The CDR3 here is CASRGTDGEQYF. CDR3 bases: TGTGCCAGCAGGGGGACAGACGGGGAGCAGTACTTC.

The genes are TRBV10-3 and TRBJ2-2; maybe TRBD1 (6 bases). The CDR3 consists of 15 residues. Germline lookup yields CDR1 ENHRY and CDR2 SYGVKD. V was pared by 0 bases and J by 5 bases, with 10 bases between. The CDR3 DNA reads TGTGCCATCAGTGAGTCAGGAAGGGGGACCGGGGAGCTGTTTTTT. It is translated as CAISESGRGTGELFF.

V is TRBV5-4 and J is TRBJ2-7; D is ambiguous. Trimming shortened V by 0 bases and J by 5 bases, and 15 bases separated the two germline ends. Looked up from germline, CDR1 is SGHNT and CDR2 is YYREEE (reference sequence). The CDR3 has 15 amino acids. CDR3 DNA sequence: TGTGCCAGCAGCTTGGGGAGCCCAACTACGGACGAGCAGTACTTC. This gives the protein CASSLGSPTTDEQYF.

The chain has TRBV5-5 and TRBJ2-6; TRBD2 matches 13 bases. The CDR3 length is 19 residues. V was pared by 4 bases and J by 0 bases, with 7 bases of the junction left unmatched. CDR1 SGHKS and CDR2 YYEKEE come from the germline V gene (reference sequence). CDR3 loop: CASSPRTSGGLSGANVLTF. Here the CDR3 DNA reads TGTGCCAGCAGCCCCCGGACTAGCGGGGGCCTCTCTGGGGCCAACGTCCTGACTTTC.

The V gene is TRBV7-9, the J gene TRBJ2-3, with 7 positions matching TRBD1. This CDR3 is built from 16 residues. Germline lookup yields CDR1 SEHNR and CDR2 FQNEAQ (reference sequence). V shed 5 bases and J 2 bases; nucleotides not matched to a gene: 10. The CDR3 loop reads CASSPGQAHTTDTQYF. CDR3 nucleotides: TGTGCCAGCAGCCCCGGACAGGCTCATACCACAGATACGCAGTATTTT.